This record looks at one T cell receptor (beta chain) sequence and its context. This sample is drawn from a study of control samples from healthy donors and cancer patients. Trimming stripped 0 bases from V and 1 base from J, with 7 bases between. The CDR3 extends over 14 amino acids. Germline-derived CDR1 and CDR2 are SGHRS and YFSETQ. Data came from immunoSEQ multiplex PCR; TCRdb stores just in-frame clones and leaves some out. Across approximately 190,000 clones, the top ten clones capture about 2.2% of the sample. Sequences were obtained from blood. This TCR was recovered from a woman in her 30s in good health. The chain couples TRBV5-1 to TRBJ1-2; D uncertain. CDR3 nucleotides: TGCGCCAGCAGCTTGGCCCAGAGTAACTATGGCTACACCTTC. Protein product: CASSLAQSNYGYTF.